These 18 T cell receptor beta chains were all obtained from the same sample, sequenced in a study of technical replicates of blood from a handful of donors (dated by TCRdb to 2017 to 2019). Library preparation used the immunoSEQ multiplex PCR assay. The source is immuneACCESS, and TCRdb retained only in-frame sequences with V and J called. Part of the clones is not carried over; for the studies checked, unresolved V genes explain less than half of this, and the remainder is unexplained. In all, the sample holds under 65,000 clones, and approximately 95% of those were seen once. The leading ten clones occupy 0.39% of the sample. Material: T cells isolated from PBMCs. The origin of the receptors is a human donor in good health.

This chain connects TRBV11-2 to TRBJ2-5; maybe TRBD2 (6 bases). V gave up 6 bases and J gave up 2 bases, with 16 bases separating them. Germline-derived CDR1 and CDR2 are SGHAT and FQNNGV. The CDR3 consists of 15 residues. Here the CDR3 DNA reads TGTGCCAGCAGTAGGGGAATGGGGGGTCAAGAGACCCAGTACTTC. Its protein is CASSRGMGGQETQYF.

The chain couples TRBV28 to TRBJ2-7; TRBD1 matches at 9 bases. CDR1 is MDHEN, CDR2 SYDVKM, per germline. The V gene end was trimmed by 4 bases and the J gene end by 5 bases; junction bases not matched to a gene: 9. The CDR3 has 15 amino acids. CDR3 region: CASSSPGTGFNEQYF. Written as DNA, the CDR3 is TGTGCCAGCAGTTCTCCCGGGACAGGGTTCAACGAGCAGTACTTC.

The chain employs TRBV7-2 and TRBJ2-7; D perhaps matches TRBD2 (5 bases). Germline loops: CDR1 SGHTA, CDR2 FQGNSA. The CDR3 covers 15 residues. V was shortened by 1 base and J by 3 bases, with 13 bases between the two germline ends. CDR3 coding DNA: TGTGCCAGCAGCTTAGAAGGAGGACCGAACTACGAGCAGTACTTC. It is translated as CASSLEGGPNYEQYF.

CDR3 region: CASSGFTSGPYEQYF. The DNA of the CDR3 is TGTGCCAGCAGTGGTTTTACTAGCGGACCCTACGAGCAGTACTTC. The J gene is TRBJ2-7, the V gene TRBV6-1, with 8 positions matching TRBD2. Per the germline V gene, CDR1 is MNHNS and CDR2 is SASEGT. The CDR3 covers 15 residues. V shed 4 bases and J 2 bases; nucleotides not matched to a gene: 7.

CDR3 nucleotide sequence: TGTGCCCTCTCAGGGAACCTCTACGAGCAGTACTTC. Its translation: CALSGNLYEQYF. The chain links TRBV10-3 to TRBJ2-7, with D possibly matching TRBD1 (5 bases). The CDR3 totals 12 residues. The germline V gene has CDR1 ENHRY and CDR2 SYGVKD. V was cut by 11 bases and J by 3 bases, with 14 bases left in between.

The J gene is TRBJ1-2, the V gene TRBV7-3, with D perhaps TRBD1 (6 bases). Trimming took 5 bases from V and 4 from J, leaving 11 bases between them. The V gene's germline CDR1 is SGHTA and CDR2 FQGTGA. The CDR3 spans 13 residues. The CDR3 sequence: CASSPGGIYGYTF. The CDR3, as DNA: TGTGCCAGCAGCCCTGGGGGCATCTATGGCTACACCTTC.

The chain uses TRBV7-6 and TRBJ2-5, with 9 bases matching TRBD1. This CDR3 spans 15 amino acids. From germline, CDR1 is SGHVS and CDR2 FNYEAQ. The V segment lost 5 bases and the J segment 5 bases; nucleotides outside the gene matches: 9. The CDR3 DNA reads TGTGCCAGCAGCCCGGGACAGGGATATGGGGAGACCCAGTACTTC. This translates into CASSPGQGYGETQYF.

The gene calls are TRBV6-5 and TRBJ1-5, with D uncertain. The germline V gene encodes CDR1 MNHEY and CDR2 SVGAGI. Trimming took 6 bases from V and 1 from J, leaving 13 bases between them. The CDR3 totals 15 residues. In nucleotides, the CDR3 is TGTGCCAGCAGACTTAGAGCGGAAAGCAATCAGCCCCAGCATTTT. It encodes CASRLRAESNQPQHF.

The V and J genes are TRBV5-1 and TRBJ2-3, with 8 bases aligning to TRBD1. This CDR3 is built from 14 residues. Germline V gives CDR1 SGHRS, CDR2 YFSETQ. The junction had 6 bases not matched to a gene; V was cut back by 0 bases and J by 9 bases. Written as DNA, the CDR3 is TGCGCCAGCAGCTTGGAACAGGGGGGAGGAACGCAGTATTTT. Its protein product is CASSLEQGGGTQYF.

The rearrangement joins TRBV20-1 to TRBJ1-1; D remains ambiguous. Germline V gene sequence: CDR1 DFQATT, CDR2 SNEGSKA (reference sequence). The CDR3 has 11 residues. Between the trimmed V and J ends, which lost 6 bases and 8 bases, there was a span of 13 bases. The CDR3 region has the DNA TGCAGTGCCCGCCCGGGTTGGGAAGCTTTCTTT. Protein: CSARPGWEAFF.

The chain carries TRBV10-3 and TRBJ2-5; 7 nucleotides match TRBD2. In germline, CDR1 is ENHRY, CDR2 SYGVKD. V shed 10 bases, J shed 2 bases, and the junction held 7 bases outside the gene matches. The CDR3 runs to 13 residues. CDR3 DNA sequence: TGTGCCACCCGGGGGGACCAACAAGAGACCCAGTACTTC. Its translation: CATRGDQQETQYF.

The chain carries TRBV7-9 and TRBJ1-2; the D gene is possibly TRBD1 (5 bases). The CDR3 runs 13 residues. The V gene lost 1 base and the J gene lost 6 bases, with 9 bases spanning the gap. The germline V gene has CDR1 SEHNR and CDR2 FQNEAQ (reference sequence). The CDR3 sequence is CASSLVPGDGYTF. For the CDR3, the DNA is TGTGCCAGCAGCTTAGTACCGGGGGATGGCTACACCTTC.

The chain links TRBV14 to TRBJ2-1, with 8 positions matching TRBD2. Germline values: CDR1 SGHDN, CDR2 FVKESK. V shed 0 bases, J shed 7 bases, and the junction held 5 bases outside the gene matches. The CDR3 consists of 15 residues. CDR3 sequence: CASSQDSASGNEQFF. In DNA, the CDR3 is TGTGCCAGCAGCCAAGACTCGGCTAGCGGGAATGAGCAGTTCTTC.

The genes are TRBV6-1 and TRBJ2-7; D may be TRBD2 (6 bases). Trimming left V 0 bases short and J 4 bases short, with 7 bases between. Germline V gene lookup returns CDR1 MNHNS and CDR2 SASEGT. This CDR3 is built from 13 residues. The CDR3 reads CASSEARGYEQYF. DNA for the CDR3: TGTGCCAGCAGTGAAGCGCGGGGATACGAGCAGTACTTC.

This chain links TRBV6-5 with TRBJ1-2, with 10 positions matching TRBD1. Germline CDR1 reads MNHEY; CDR2 reads SVGAGI. J was trimmed by 8 bases and V by 6 bases; bases with no gene match: 6. The CDR3 runs to 13 residues. This chain's CDR3 is CASRTGGQMGYTF. In nucleotides, the CDR3 is TGTGCCAGCAGGACAGGGGGCCAGATGGGCTACACCTTC.

In its sample, this clone was seen once. The chain couples TRBV4-1 to TRBJ1-2; TRBD1 might be the D (6 bases). CDR3 length equals 18 residues. V lost 1 base and J lost 4, with 22 bases in between. In germline, CDR1 is MGHRA, CDR2 YSYEKL. The CDR3 region is CASSQGSAGALDAYGYTF. CDR3 nucleotides: TGCGCCAGCAGCCAAGGGAGCGCAGGGGCCCTTGATGCCTATGGCTACACCTTC.

The chain joins TRBV19 to TRBJ1-5, with 9 positions matching TRBD1. The CDR3 runs to 15 residues. The trim removed 2 bases at V and 5 bases at J, leaving 4 bases unmatched. Germline V gene lookup returns CDR1 LNHDA and CDR2 SQIVND (reference sequence). The CDR3 region has the DNA TGTGCCAGTAGTATAAGGGACAGGGAGTATCAGCCCCAGCATTTT. Translation gives CASSIRDREYQPQHF.

This rearrangement joins TRBV7-9 to TRBJ2-1; no clear D gene. This CDR3 spans 14 amino acids. The ends were cut back, 4 bases at V and 8 bases at J, with 15 bases in the middle. Germline V gene data show CDR1 as SEHNR and CDR2 as FQNEAQ (reference sequence). The CDR3 reads CASSSLGRVDEQFF. DNA of the CDR3: TGTGCCAGCAGCTCCCTGGGCAGAGTGGATGAGCAGTTCTTC.